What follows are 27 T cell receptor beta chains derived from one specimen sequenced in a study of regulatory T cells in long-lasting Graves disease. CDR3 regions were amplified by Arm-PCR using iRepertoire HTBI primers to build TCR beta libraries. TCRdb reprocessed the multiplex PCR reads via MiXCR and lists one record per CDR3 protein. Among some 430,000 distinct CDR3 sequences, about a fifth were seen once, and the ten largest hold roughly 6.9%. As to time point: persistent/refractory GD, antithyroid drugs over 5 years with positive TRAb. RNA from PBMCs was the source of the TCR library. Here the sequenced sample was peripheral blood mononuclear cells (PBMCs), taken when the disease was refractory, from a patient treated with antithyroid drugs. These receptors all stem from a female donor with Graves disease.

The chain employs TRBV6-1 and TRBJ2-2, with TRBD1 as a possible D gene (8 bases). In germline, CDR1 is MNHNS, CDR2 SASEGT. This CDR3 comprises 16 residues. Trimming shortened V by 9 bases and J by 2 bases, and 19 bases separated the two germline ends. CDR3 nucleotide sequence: TGTGCCAGTAAGGGAGGGGCAGGGGGCAACACCGGGGAGCTGTTTTTT. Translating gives CASKGGAGGNTGELFF.

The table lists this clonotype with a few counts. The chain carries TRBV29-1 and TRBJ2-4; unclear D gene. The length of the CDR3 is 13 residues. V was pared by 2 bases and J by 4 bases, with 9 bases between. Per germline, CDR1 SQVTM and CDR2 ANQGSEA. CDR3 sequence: CSVEYGSKNIQYF. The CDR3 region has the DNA TGCAGCGTTGAATATGGTTCTAAAAACATTCAGTACTTC.

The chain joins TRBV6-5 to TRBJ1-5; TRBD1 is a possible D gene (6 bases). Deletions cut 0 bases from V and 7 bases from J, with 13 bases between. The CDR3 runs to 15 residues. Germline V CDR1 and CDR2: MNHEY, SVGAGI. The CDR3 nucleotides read TGTGCCAGCAGTTACTCGGGGGCGGTGGGCCAGCCCCAGCATTTT. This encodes CASSYSGAVGQPQHF.

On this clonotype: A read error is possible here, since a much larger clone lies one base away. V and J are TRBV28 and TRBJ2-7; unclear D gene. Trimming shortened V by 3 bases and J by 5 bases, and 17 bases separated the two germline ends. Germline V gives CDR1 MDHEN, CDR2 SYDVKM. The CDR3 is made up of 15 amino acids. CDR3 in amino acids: CASSFGGAGVHEQYF. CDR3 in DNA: TGTGCCAGCAGTTTTGGCGGAGCTGGGGTTCACGAGCAGTACTTC.

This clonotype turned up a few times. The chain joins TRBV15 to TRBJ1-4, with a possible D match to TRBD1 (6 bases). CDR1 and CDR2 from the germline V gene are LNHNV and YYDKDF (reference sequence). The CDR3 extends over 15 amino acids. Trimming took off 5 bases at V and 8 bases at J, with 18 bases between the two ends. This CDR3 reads CATSAEGGLKEKLFF. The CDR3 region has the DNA TGTGCCACCAGCGCAGAAGGGGGGCTTAAAGAAAAACTGTTTTTT.

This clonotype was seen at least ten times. DNA of the CDR3: TGTGCCAGCAGCCCCTATCGCCGTAGGACAGGGGAGAACTATGGCTACACCTTC. Translated: CASSPYRRRTGENYGYTF. This rearrangement joins TRBV7-3 to TRBJ1-2, with 9 bases identical to TRBD1. The CDR3 extends over 18 amino acids. In germline, CDR1 is SGHTA, CDR2 FQGTGA. V shed 5 bases, J shed 2 bases, and the junction held 15 bases outside the gene matches.

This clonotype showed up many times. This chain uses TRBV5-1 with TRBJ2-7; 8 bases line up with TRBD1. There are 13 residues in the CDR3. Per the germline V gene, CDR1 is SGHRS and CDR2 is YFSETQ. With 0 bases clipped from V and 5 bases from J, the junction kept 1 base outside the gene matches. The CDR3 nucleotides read TGCGCCAGCAGCTTGGAACAGGGGGACGAGCAGTACTTC. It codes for CASSLEQGDEQYF.

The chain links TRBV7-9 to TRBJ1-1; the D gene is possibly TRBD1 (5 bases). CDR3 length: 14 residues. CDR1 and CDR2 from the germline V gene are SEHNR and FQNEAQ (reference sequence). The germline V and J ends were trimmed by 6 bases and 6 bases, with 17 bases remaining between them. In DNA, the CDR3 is TGTGCCAGCAGTAACCCCGTGGGGGACGCTGAAGCTTTCTTT. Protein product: CASSNPVGDAEAFF. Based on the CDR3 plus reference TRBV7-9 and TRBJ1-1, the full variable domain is DTGVSQNPRHKITKRGQNVTFRCDPISEHNRLYWYRQTLGQGPEFLTYFQNEAQLEKSRLLSDRFSAERPKGSFSTLEIQRTEQGDSAMYLCASSNPVGDAEAFFGQGTRLTVV.

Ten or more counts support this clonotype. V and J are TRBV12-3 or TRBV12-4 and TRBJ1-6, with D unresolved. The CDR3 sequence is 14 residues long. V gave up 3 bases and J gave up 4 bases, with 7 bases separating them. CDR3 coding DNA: TGTGCCAGCAGTTTTCAACAGTATAATTCACCCCTCCACTTT. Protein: CASSFQQYNSPLHF.

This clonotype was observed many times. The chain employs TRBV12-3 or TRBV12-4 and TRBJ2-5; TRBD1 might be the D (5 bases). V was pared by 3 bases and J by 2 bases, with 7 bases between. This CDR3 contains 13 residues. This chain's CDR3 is CASSFYRQETQYF. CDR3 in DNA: TGTGCCAGCAGTTTTTACAGGCAAGAGACCCAGTACTTC.

CDR3 loop: CASSSPTSQGNNEKLFF. In DNA, the CDR3 is TGTGCCAGCAGCTCCCCTACCTCACAGGGAAATAATGAAAAACTGTTTTTT. The chain couples TRBV7-9 to TRBJ1-4; TRBD1 might be the D (6 bases). Trimming took 4 bases from V and 4 from J, leaving 19 bases between them. Germline V gene lookup returns CDR1 SEHNR and CDR2 FQNEAQ (reference sequence). The length of the CDR3 is 17 residues.

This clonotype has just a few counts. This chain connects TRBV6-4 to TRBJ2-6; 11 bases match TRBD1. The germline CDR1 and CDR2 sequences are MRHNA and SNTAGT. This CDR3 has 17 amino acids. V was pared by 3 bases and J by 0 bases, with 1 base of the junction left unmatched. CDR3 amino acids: CASSEGTGGSGANVLTF. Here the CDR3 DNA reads TGTGCCAGCAGTGAAGGGACAGGGGGCTCTGGGGCCAACGTCCTGACTTTC.

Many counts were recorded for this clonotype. This CDR3 is CASSLAVDTEAFF. CDR3 bases: TGTGCCAGCAGCTTAGCGGTAGACACTGAAGCTTTCTTT. V gene TRBV7-2 combines with J gene TRBJ1-1; D is undetermined. This CDR3 has 13 amino acids. Germline V gives CDR1 SGHTA, CDR2 FQGNSA. V lost 0 bases and J lost 3, with 5 bases in between. The whole variable domain, filled in from reference TRBV7-2 and TRBJ1-1, reads GAGVSQSPSNKVTEKGKDVELRCDPISGHTALYWYRQSLGQGLEFLIYFQGNSAPDKSGLPSDRFSAERTGGSVSTLTIQRTQQEDSAVYLCASSLAVDTEAFFGQGTRLTVV.

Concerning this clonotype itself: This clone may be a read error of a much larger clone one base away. This chain's CDR3 is CSATTRQETLYF. The CDR3 DNA follows: TGCAGTGCTACCACCCGACAAGAGACCCTGTACTTC. This chain joins TRBV20-1 and TRBJ2-5, with D uncertain. CDR1 and CDR2 (germline): DFQATT, SNEGSKA (reference sequence). The CDR3 is 12 amino acids.

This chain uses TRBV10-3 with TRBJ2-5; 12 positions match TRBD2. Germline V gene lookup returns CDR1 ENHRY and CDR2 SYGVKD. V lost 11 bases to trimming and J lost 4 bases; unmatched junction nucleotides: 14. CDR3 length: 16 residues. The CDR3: CAVGRTSGDLRETQYF. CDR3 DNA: TGTGCCGTCGGTAGGACTAGCGGGGATCTACGAGAGACCCAGTACTTC.

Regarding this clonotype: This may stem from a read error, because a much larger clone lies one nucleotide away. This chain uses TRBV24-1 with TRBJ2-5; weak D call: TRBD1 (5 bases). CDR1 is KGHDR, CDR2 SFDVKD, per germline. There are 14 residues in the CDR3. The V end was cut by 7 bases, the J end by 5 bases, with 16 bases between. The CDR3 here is CATRRTRGDETQYF. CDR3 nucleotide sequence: TGTGCCACCAGGCGGACAAGGGGCGATGAGACCCAGTACTTC.

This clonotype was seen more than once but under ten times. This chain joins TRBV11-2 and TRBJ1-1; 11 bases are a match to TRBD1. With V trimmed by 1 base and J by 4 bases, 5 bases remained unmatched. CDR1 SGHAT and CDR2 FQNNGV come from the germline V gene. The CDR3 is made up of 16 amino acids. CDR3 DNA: TGTGCCAGCAGCTTAGTAGGACAGGGGGCTGGCACTGAAGCTTTCTTT. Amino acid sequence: CASSLVGQGAGTEAFF.

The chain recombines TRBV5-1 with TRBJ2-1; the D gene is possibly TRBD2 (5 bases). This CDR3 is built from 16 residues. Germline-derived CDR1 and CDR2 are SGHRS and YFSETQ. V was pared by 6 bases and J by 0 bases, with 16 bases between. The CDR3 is CASTSEPGSSYNEQFF. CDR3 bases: TGCGCCAGCACCTCCGAGCCGGGGAGCTCCTACAATGAGCAGTTCTTC.

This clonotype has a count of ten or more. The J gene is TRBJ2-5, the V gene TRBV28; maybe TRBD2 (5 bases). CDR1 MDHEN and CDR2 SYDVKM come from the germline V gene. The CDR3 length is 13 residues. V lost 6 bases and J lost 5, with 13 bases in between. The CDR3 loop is CASRGDGRETQYF. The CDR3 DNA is TGTGCCAGCAGGGGAGACGGTCGCGAGACCCAGTACTTC. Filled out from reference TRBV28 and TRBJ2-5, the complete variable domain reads DVKVTQSSRYLVKRTGEKVFLECVQDMDHENMFWYRQDPGLGLRLIYFSYDVKMKEKGDIPEGYSVSREKKERFSLILESASTNQTSMYLCASRGDGRETQYFGPGTRLLVL.

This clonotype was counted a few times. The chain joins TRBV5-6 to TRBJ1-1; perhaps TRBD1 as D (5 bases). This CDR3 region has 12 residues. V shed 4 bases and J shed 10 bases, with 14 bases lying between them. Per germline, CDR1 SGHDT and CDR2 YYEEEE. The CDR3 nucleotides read TGTGCCAGCAGCATCGACATGGGGACAGCTTTCTTT. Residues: CASSIDMGTAFF.

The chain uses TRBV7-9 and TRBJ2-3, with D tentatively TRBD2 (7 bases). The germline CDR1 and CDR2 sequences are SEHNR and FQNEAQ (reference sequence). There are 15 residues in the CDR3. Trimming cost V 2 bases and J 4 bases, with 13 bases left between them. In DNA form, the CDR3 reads TGTGCCAGCAGCTTACCGGGGGGCGTCGCAGATACGCAGTATTTT. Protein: CASSLPGGVADTQYF. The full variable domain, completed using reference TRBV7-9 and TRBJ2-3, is DTGVSQNPRHKITKRGQNVTFRCDPISEHNRLYWYRQTLGQGPEFLTYFQNEAQLEKSRLLSDRFSAERPKGSFSTLEIQRTEQGDSAMYLCASSLPGGVADTQYFGPGTRLTVL.

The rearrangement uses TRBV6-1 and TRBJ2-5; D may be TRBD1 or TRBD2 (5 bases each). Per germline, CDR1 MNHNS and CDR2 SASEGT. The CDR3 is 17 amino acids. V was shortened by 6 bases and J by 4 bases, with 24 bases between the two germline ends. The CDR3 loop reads CASRPNPPGPPRETQYF. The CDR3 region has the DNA TGTGCCAGCAGACCGAACCCTCCGGGACCACCCCGAGAGACCCAGTACTTC.

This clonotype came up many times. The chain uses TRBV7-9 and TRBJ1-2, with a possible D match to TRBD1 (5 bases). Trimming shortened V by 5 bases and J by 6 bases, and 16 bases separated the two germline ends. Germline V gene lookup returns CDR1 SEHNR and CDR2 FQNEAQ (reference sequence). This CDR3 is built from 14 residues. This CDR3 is CASSQPSGTNGYTF. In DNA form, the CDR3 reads TGTGCCAGCAGCCAACCCTCCGGGACGAATGGCTACACCTTC.

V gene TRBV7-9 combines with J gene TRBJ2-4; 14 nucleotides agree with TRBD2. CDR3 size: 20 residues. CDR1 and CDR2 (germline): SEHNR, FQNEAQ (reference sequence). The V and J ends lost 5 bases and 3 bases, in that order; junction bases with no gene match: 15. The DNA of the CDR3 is TGTGCCAGCAGCCCTGGGACTAGCGGGAGAAATGGAACGGGCAAAAACATTCAGTACTTC. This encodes CASSPGTSGRNGTGKNIQYF.

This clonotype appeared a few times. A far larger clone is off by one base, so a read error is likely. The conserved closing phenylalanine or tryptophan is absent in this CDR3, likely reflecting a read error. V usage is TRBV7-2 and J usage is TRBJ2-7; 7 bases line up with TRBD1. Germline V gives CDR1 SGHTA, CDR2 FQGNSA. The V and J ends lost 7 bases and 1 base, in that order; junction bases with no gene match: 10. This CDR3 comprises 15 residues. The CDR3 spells CASNHHRDSSYEQYL. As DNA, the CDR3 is TGTGCCAGCAACCATCACCGGGACAGTTCCTACGAGCAGTACCTC.

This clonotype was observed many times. The CDR3 protein is CASSGFGTGLYEQYF. As DNA, the CDR3 is TGTGCCAGCAGTGGATTCGGGACAGGGCTCTACGAGCAGTACTTC. The chain carries TRBV27 and TRBJ2-7; 9 bases are a match to TRBD1. The CDR3 has 15 residues. Germline CDR1 MNHEY, CDR2 SMNVEV (reference sequence). Trimming took 5 bases from V and 3 from J; bases not matched to a gene: 8.

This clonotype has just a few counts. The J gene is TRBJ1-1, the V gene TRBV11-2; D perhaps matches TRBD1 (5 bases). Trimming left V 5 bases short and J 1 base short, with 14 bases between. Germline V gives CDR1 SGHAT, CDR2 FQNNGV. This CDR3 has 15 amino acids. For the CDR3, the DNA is TGTGCCAGCAGCGGACCTGGACACCCGAACACTGAAGCTTTCTTT. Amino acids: CASSGPGHPNTEAFF.